This paragraph reports one T cell receptor (beta chain). Libraries were prepared by immunoSEQ multiplex PCR; TCRdb keeps only in-frame clonotypes and omits some of them. The sample lists roughly 170,000 clones; 80% to 95% were seen once. The data were taken from a study of control samples from healthy donors and cancer patients. CDR3 length: 13 amino acids. The V end lost 1 base, the J end lost 5 bases, and 6 bases lay between the germline ends. Germline values: CDR1 SGHVS, CDR2 FNYEAQ. The V gene is TRBV7-6, the J gene TRBJ1-3, with no clear D. Sequenced sample: blood. The sequence derives from a woman aged 55-75 years in good health. CDR3 DNA: TGTGCCAGCAGCTTAGACAAGAGAAACACCATATATTTT. Protein: CASSLDKRNTIYF.